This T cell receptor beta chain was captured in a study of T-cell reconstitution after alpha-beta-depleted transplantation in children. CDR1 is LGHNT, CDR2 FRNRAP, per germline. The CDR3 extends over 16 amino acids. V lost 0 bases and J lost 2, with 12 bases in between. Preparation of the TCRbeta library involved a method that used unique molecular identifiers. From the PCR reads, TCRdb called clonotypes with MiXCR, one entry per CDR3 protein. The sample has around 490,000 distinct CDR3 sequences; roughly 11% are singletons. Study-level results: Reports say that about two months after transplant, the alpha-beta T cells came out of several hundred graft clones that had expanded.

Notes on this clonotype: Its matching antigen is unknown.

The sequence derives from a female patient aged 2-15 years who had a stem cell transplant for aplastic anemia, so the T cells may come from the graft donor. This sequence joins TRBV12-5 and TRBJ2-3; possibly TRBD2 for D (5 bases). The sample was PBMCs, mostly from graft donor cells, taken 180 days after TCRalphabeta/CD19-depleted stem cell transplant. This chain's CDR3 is CASGLVGSSTTDTQYF. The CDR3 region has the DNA TGTGCTAGTGGTTTGGTCGGGTCTAGCACCACAGATACGCAGTATTTT.